The rows below give T cell receptor beta chains drawn from one sample of a study of blood T cell repertoires in COVID-19. Sequenced by immunoSEQ multiplex PCR; TCRdb stores in-frame clones only, minus some. Among 90,000 to 120,000 clones listed, 91% were seen once. Material: peripheral blood. The receptor set was obtained from a human donor in a cohort sampled during active COVID-19. Both conserved end residues are part of each CDR3. The order of the fields is CDR3 length, V gene, J gene, clone size, D gene, CDR3 DNA, CDR3 protein. D genes are given only for firm matches. Clone size is given for some rows only: seen once, a few or many times, or a class if the clone is expanded.

cdr3_length: 18
v_call: TRBV7-9
j_call: TRBJ1-3
clone_size: NA
d_call: TRBD1
cdr3_nt: TGTGCCAGCAGCCACCCGGAGGGGGCCTGGAGTTTTGGAAACACCATATATTTT
cdr3_aa: CASSHPEGAWSFGNTIYF

cdr3_length: 14
v_call: TRBV6-5
j_call: TRBJ2-5
clone_size: once
d_call: TRBD1
cdr3_nt: TGTGCCAGCAGTAAGGACAGGGTTGTAAAGACCCAGTACTTC
cdr3_aa: CASSKDRVVKTQYF

cdr3_length: 13
v_call: TRBV18
j_call: TRBJ1-3
clone_size: NA
d_call: NA
cdr3_nt: TGTGCCAGCTCACAGAGCTCTGGAAACACCATATATTTT
cdr3_aa: CASSQSSGNTIYF

cdr3_length: 13
v_call: TRBV7-2
j_call: TRBJ2-2
clone_size: NA
d_call: TRBD1
cdr3_nt: TGTGCCAGCAGGAGACCGGGACAGGCCGAACTGTTTTTT
cdr3_aa: CASRRPGQAELFF

cdr3_length: 15
v_call: TRBV5-6
j_call: TRBJ2-7
clone_size: NA
d_call: TRBD1
cdr3_nt: TGTGCCAGCAGCTTGTACGGACAGGGATACTACGAGCAGTACTTC
cdr3_aa: CASSLYGQGYYEQYF

cdr3_length: 13
v_call: TRBV28
j_call: TRBJ2-1
clone_size: NA
d_call: NA
cdr3_nt: TGTGCCAGCAGGTTACCGGGACAAATTGAGCAGTTCTTC
cdr3_aa: CASRLPGQIEQFF

cdr3_length: 17
v_call: TRBV4-3
j_call: TRBJ2-7
clone_size: NA
d_call: TRBD2
cdr3_nt: TGCGCCAGCAGCCAAGATTGGATAGCGGGGGGCCAGAACGAGCAGTACTTC
cdr3_aa: CASSQDWIAGGQNEQYF

cdr3_length: 13
v_call: TRBV5-4
j_call: TRBJ2-3
clone_size: NA
d_call: NA
cdr3_nt: TGTGCCAGCAGCTGGGAACAGGGTTATACGCAGTATTTT
cdr3_aa: CASSWEQGYTQYF

cdr3_length: 14
v_call: TRBV7-9
j_call: TRBJ2-4
clone_size: NA
d_call: NA
cdr3_nt: TGTGCCAGCAGCAGTTTACTAGCCAAAAACATTCAGTACTTC
cdr3_aa: CASSSLLAKNIQYF

cdr3_length: 13
v_call: TRBV9
j_call: TRBJ2-7
clone_size: NA
d_call: TRBD2
cdr3_nt: TGTGCCAGCAGCGGCGGACTAGCGGGGGGGCAGTACTTC
cdr3_aa: CASSGGLAGGQYF

cdr3_length: 16
v_call: TRBV30
j_call: TRBJ1-1
clone_size: NA
d_call: TRBD1
cdr3_nt: TGTGCCTGGAGTGTACGCAGGGGGCTCCTTAAAAATGAAGCTTTCTTT
cdr3_aa: CAWSVRRGLLKNEAFF

cdr3_length: 12
v_call: TRBV28
j_call: TRBJ1-1
clone_size: NA
d_call: TRBD1
cdr3_nt: TGTGCCAGCAGCCCGACAGGGAATGAAGCTTTCTTT
cdr3_aa: CASSPTGNEAFF

cdr3_length: 12
v_call: TRBV7-2
j_call: TRBJ2-7
clone_size: NA
d_call: NA
cdr3_nt: TGTGCCAGCAGCAGACAGGTTCGAGAGCAGTACTTC
cdr3_aa: CASSRQVREQYF

cdr3_length: 14
v_call: TRBV2
j_call: TRBJ2-3
clone_size: NA
d_call: TRBD2
cdr3_nt: TGTGCCAGCTTGCGGGGGGTCGGCACAGATACGCAGTATTTT
cdr3_aa: CASLRGVGTDTQYF

cdr3_length: 15
v_call: TRBV19
j_call: TRBJ2-7
clone_size: NA
d_call: NA
cdr3_nt: TGTGCCAGTACTCCTAGCTTGGGAAGCTCCTACGAGCAGTACTTC
cdr3_aa: CASTPSLGSSYEQYF

cdr3_length: 17
v_call: TRBV7-2
j_call: TRBJ1-1
clone_size: NA
d_call: NA
cdr3_nt: TGTGCCAGCAGCCCCAACCTAGGTAGGACAGAGAACACTGAAGCTTTCTTT
cdr3_aa: CASSPNLGRTENTEAFF

cdr3_length: 15
v_call: TRBV5-8
j_call: TRBJ1-4
clone_size: NA
d_call: NA
cdr3_nt: TGTGCCAGCAGCTTGGGCAGGGTCGGCTGGGAAAAACTGTTTTTT
cdr3_aa: CASSLGRVGWEKLFF

cdr3_length: 15
v_call: TRBV5-5
j_call: TRBJ1-2
clone_size: once
d_call: NA
cdr3_nt: TGTGCCAGCACTTTGGGGCAGGGTTTCGGCTATGGCTACACCTTC
cdr3_aa: CASTLGQGFGYGYTF

cdr3_length: 14
v_call: TRBV7-9
j_call: TRBJ1-3
clone_size: NA
d_call: NA
cdr3_nt: TGTGCCAGCAGCTACAAGGACTTAGGAAACACCATATATTTT
cdr3_aa: CASSYKDLGNTIYF

cdr3_length: 17
v_call: TRBV13
j_call: TRBJ1-1
clone_size: NA
d_call: TRBD1
cdr3_nt: TGTGCCAGCAGCCTAGAGGGACAGGGAAGCTCGGACACTGAAGCTTTCTTT
cdr3_aa: CASSLEGQGSSDTEAFF

cdr3_length: 15
v_call: TRBV28
j_call: TRBJ2-1
clone_size: NA
d_call: NA
cdr3_nt: TGTGCCAGCAGTCCCCATTTTGGTACGGAGAATGAGCAGTTCTTC
cdr3_aa: CASSPHFGTENEQFF

cdr3_length: 14
v_call: TRBV19
j_call: TRBJ1-5
clone_size: NA
d_call: TRBD1
cdr3_nt: TGTGCCAGTAGTAAGACAGGGACTCATCAGCCCCAGCATTTT
cdr3_aa: CASSKTGTHQPQHF

cdr3_length: 16
v_call: TRBV5-1
j_call: TRBJ2-1
clone_size: NA
d_call: TRBD1
cdr3_nt: TGCGCCAGCAGCCACCACCTGGGGACAGGGTTCAATGAGCAGTTCTTC
cdr3_aa: CASSHHLGTGFNEQFF

cdr3_length: 13
v_call: TRBV29-1
j_call: TRBJ2-1
clone_size: NA
d_call: NA
cdr3_nt: TGCAGCGTTGAAAGGGGCTTATACAATGAGCAGTTCTTC
cdr3_aa: CSVERGLYNEQFF

cdr3_length: 15
v_call: TRBV3-1/TRBV3-2
j_call: TRBJ2-7
clone_size: few
d_call: NA
cdr3_nt: TGTGCCAGCAGCCAAGATTTCTGGCAGTCCTACGAGCAGTACTTC
cdr3_aa: CASSQDFWQSYEQYF

cdr3_length: 14
v_call: TRBV28
j_call: TRBJ2-7
clone_size: NA
d_call: TRBD1
cdr3_nt: TGTGCCAGCAGTATGGGACAGTATCACTACGAGCAGTACTTC
cdr3_aa: CASSMGQYHYEQYF

cdr3_length: 14
v_call: TRBV25-1
j_call: TRBJ1-6
clone_size: few
d_call: NA
cdr3_nt: TGTGCCAGCAGTACTGGACAGACTAATTCACCCCTCCACTTT
cdr3_aa: CASSTGQTNSPLHF

cdr3_length: 14
v_call: TRBV28
j_call: TRBJ1-4
clone_size: NA
d_call: TRBD1
cdr3_nt: TGTGCCAGCAGCCAAGGACAGGGGGTTGAAAAACTGTTTTTT
cdr3_aa: CASSQGQGVEKLFF

cdr3_length: 16
v_call: TRBV7-9
j_call: TRBJ2-1
clone_size: NA
d_call: NA
cdr3_nt: TGTGCCAGCAGCCCGGGGACTCCCAGCTCCTACAATGAGCAGTTCTTC
cdr3_aa: CASSPGTPSSYNEQFF

cdr3_length: 20
v_call: TRBV4-1
j_call: TRBJ2-1
clone_size: NA
d_call: TRBD2
cdr3_nt: TGCGCCAGCAGCCAAGATTGGCTAGCGGGAGGGGAGAGCTCCTACAATGAGCAGTTCTTC
cdr3_aa: CASSQDWLAGGESSYNEQFF

cdr3_length: 16
v_call: TRBV24-1
j_call: TRBJ2-5
clone_size: NA
d_call: NA
cdr3_nt: TGTGCCACCAGCCACGAGGGAGGGCTTAGGGGGGAGACCCAGTACTTC
cdr3_aa: CATSHEGGLRGETQYF

cdr3_length: 15
v_call: TRBV19
j_call: TRBJ1-5
clone_size: NA
d_call: NA
cdr3_nt: TGTGCCAGTAGTATAGATGAACAGTTAAATCAGCCCCAGCATTTT
cdr3_aa: CASSIDEQLNQPQHF

cdr3_length: 16
v_call: TRBV15
j_call: TRBJ2-5
clone_size: NA
d_call: NA
cdr3_nt: TGTGCCACCAGCAGAGATTACGTCAGGGTGTCAGAGACCCAGTACTTC
cdr3_aa: CATSRDYVRVSETQYF

cdr3_length: 16
v_call: TRBV6-5
j_call: TRBJ1-2
clone_size: NA
d_call: NA
cdr3_nt: TGTGCCAGCAGTTACTCTCGTCTCGGGCCGGAGGCAGGCTACACCTTC
cdr3_aa: CASSYSRLGPEAGYTF

cdr3_length: 12
v_call: TRBV6-5
j_call: TRBJ2-1
clone_size: NA
d_call: NA
cdr3_nt: TGTGCCAGCAGCCCCAACCGGGGGGCAGGGTTCTTC
cdr3_aa: CASSPNRGAGFF

cdr3_length: 13
v_call: TRBV9
j_call: TRBJ1-2
clone_size: NA
d_call: NA
cdr3_nt: TGTGCCAGCAGCGTAGATCAGAACTATGGCTACACCTTC
cdr3_aa: CASSVDQNYGYTF

cdr3_length: 15
v_call: TRBV11-3
j_call: TRBJ2-1
clone_size: NA
d_call: TRBD2
cdr3_nt: TGTGCCAGCAGCGCCAGCGGGAGGTCCTACAATGAGCAGTTCTTC
cdr3_aa: CASSASGRSYNEQFF

cdr3_length: 15
v_call: TRBV27
j_call: TRBJ2-1
clone_size: once
d_call: NA
cdr3_nt: TGTGCCAGCAGTTTACGGGAGAGCTCCTACAATGAGCAGTTCTTC
cdr3_aa: CASSLRESSYNEQFF

cdr3_length: 17
v_call: TRBV18
j_call: TRBJ1-2
clone_size: few
d_call: NA
cdr3_nt: TGTGCCAGCTCACCACCTATTCGGGACATCAGACCCTATGGCTACACCTTC
cdr3_aa: CASSPPIRDIRPYGYTF

cdr3_length: 12
v_call: TRBV7-2
j_call: TRBJ2-5
clone_size: NA
d_call: NA
cdr3_nt: TGTGCCAGCAGCTCCTCAGGTCGGACCCAGTACTTC
cdr3_aa: CASSSSGRTQYF

cdr3_length: 14
v_call: TRBV19
j_call: TRBJ2-2
clone_size: NA
d_call: NA
cdr3_nt: TGTGCCAGTAAAAACAGGGCGAACACCGGGGAGCTGTTTTTT
cdr3_aa: CASKNRANTGELFF

cdr3_length: 16
v_call: TRBV19
j_call: TRBJ2-1
clone_size: NA
d_call: NA
cdr3_nt: TGTGCCAGTAGTATAGCCCACTTCCGCTCCTACAATGAGCAGTTCTTC
cdr3_aa: CASSIAHFRSYNEQFF

cdr3_length: 17
v_call: TRBV11-2
j_call: TRBJ2-7
clone_size: NA
d_call: TRBD2
cdr3_nt: TGTGCCAGCAGCTTAGGCACCGGGGGGGCTAGCTCCTACGAGCAGTACTTC
cdr3_aa: CASSLGTGGASSYEQYF

cdr3_length: 16
v_call: TRBV21-1
j_call: TRBJ1-4
clone_size: NA
d_call: NA
cdr3_nt: TGTGCCAGCAGGGACATGGCCCCCTCGGCTAATGAAAAACTGTTTTTT
cdr3_aa: CASRDMAPSANEKLFF

cdr3_length: 17
v_call: TRBV4-1
j_call: TRBJ2-2
clone_size: NA
d_call: TRBD2
cdr3_nt: TGCGCCAGCAGCCAAGTCCGGACTAGGCAGAACACCGGGGAGCTGTTTTTT
cdr3_aa: CASSQVRTRQNTGELFF

cdr3_length: 13
v_call: TRBV9
j_call: TRBJ1-5
clone_size: NA
d_call: NA
cdr3_nt: TGTGCCAGCAGCGAGGGGTACAATCAGCCCCAGCATTTT
cdr3_aa: CASSEGYNQPQHF

cdr3_length: 15
v_call: TRBV15
j_call: TRBJ1-2
clone_size: once
d_call: NA
cdr3_nt: TGTGCCACCAGCAGAGATCGGGGGTCGAGCTATGGCTACACCTTC
cdr3_aa: CATSRDRGSSYGYTF

cdr3_length: 15
v_call: TRBV7-7
j_call: TRBJ2-1
clone_size: NA
d_call: TRBD1
cdr3_nt: TGTGCCAGCAGCTTTGGGGACAGGGGGCTTTTTGAGCAGTTCTTC
cdr3_aa: CASSFGDRGLFEQFF

cdr3_length: 13
v_call: TRBV12-3/TRBV12-4
j_call: TRBJ1-1
clone_size: NA
d_call: NA
cdr3_nt: TGTGCCAGCGCCGAGGGAATGAACACTGAAGCTTTCTTT
cdr3_aa: CASAEGMNTEAFF

cdr3_length: 14
v_call: TRBV20-1
j_call: TRBJ2-5
clone_size: NA
d_call: NA
cdr3_nt: TGCAGTGCTAGTCTGAGGAGGTACCAAGAGACCCAGTACTTC
cdr3_aa: CSASLRRYQETQYF

cdr3_length: 15
v_call: TRBV6-1
j_call: TRBJ1-5
clone_size: NA
d_call: NA
cdr3_nt: TGTGCCAGCAGTGAGTTATTTTATAGCAATCAGCCCCAGCATTTT
cdr3_aa: CASSELFYSNQPQHF

cdr3_length: 15
v_call: TRBV11-2
j_call: TRBJ2-7
clone_size: NA
d_call: TRBD1
cdr3_nt: TGTGCCAGCAGTCTCCGGGACAGCCAAGCCTACGAGCAGTACTTC
cdr3_aa: CASSLRDSQAYEQYF

cdr3_length: 10
v_call: TRBV19
j_call: TRBJ1-2
clone_size: NA
d_call: NA
cdr3_nt: TGTGCCAGTAGGGGAGGAGGCTACACCTTC
cdr3_aa: CASRGGGYTF

cdr3_length: 15
v_call: TRBV9
j_call: TRBJ2-5
clone_size: NA
d_call: NA
cdr3_nt: TGTGCCAGCAGCGCTCAGGATAAGACCCTAGAGACCCAGTACTTC
cdr3_aa: CASSAQDKTLETQYF